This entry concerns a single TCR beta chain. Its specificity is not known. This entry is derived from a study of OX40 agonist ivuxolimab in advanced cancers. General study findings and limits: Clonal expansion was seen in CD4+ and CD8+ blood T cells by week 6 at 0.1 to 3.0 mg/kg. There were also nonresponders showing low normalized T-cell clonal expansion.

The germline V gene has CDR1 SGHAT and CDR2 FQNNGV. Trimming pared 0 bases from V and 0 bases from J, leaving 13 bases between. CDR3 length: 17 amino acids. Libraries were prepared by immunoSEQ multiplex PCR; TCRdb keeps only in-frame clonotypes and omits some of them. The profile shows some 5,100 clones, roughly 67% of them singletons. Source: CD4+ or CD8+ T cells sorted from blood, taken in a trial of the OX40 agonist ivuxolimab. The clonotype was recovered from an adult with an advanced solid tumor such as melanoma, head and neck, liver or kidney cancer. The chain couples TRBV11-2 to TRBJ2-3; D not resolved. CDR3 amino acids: CASSLDYYLGSTDTQYF. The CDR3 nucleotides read TGTGCCAGCAGCTTAGATTACTACCTGGGCAGCACAGATACGCAGTATTTT.